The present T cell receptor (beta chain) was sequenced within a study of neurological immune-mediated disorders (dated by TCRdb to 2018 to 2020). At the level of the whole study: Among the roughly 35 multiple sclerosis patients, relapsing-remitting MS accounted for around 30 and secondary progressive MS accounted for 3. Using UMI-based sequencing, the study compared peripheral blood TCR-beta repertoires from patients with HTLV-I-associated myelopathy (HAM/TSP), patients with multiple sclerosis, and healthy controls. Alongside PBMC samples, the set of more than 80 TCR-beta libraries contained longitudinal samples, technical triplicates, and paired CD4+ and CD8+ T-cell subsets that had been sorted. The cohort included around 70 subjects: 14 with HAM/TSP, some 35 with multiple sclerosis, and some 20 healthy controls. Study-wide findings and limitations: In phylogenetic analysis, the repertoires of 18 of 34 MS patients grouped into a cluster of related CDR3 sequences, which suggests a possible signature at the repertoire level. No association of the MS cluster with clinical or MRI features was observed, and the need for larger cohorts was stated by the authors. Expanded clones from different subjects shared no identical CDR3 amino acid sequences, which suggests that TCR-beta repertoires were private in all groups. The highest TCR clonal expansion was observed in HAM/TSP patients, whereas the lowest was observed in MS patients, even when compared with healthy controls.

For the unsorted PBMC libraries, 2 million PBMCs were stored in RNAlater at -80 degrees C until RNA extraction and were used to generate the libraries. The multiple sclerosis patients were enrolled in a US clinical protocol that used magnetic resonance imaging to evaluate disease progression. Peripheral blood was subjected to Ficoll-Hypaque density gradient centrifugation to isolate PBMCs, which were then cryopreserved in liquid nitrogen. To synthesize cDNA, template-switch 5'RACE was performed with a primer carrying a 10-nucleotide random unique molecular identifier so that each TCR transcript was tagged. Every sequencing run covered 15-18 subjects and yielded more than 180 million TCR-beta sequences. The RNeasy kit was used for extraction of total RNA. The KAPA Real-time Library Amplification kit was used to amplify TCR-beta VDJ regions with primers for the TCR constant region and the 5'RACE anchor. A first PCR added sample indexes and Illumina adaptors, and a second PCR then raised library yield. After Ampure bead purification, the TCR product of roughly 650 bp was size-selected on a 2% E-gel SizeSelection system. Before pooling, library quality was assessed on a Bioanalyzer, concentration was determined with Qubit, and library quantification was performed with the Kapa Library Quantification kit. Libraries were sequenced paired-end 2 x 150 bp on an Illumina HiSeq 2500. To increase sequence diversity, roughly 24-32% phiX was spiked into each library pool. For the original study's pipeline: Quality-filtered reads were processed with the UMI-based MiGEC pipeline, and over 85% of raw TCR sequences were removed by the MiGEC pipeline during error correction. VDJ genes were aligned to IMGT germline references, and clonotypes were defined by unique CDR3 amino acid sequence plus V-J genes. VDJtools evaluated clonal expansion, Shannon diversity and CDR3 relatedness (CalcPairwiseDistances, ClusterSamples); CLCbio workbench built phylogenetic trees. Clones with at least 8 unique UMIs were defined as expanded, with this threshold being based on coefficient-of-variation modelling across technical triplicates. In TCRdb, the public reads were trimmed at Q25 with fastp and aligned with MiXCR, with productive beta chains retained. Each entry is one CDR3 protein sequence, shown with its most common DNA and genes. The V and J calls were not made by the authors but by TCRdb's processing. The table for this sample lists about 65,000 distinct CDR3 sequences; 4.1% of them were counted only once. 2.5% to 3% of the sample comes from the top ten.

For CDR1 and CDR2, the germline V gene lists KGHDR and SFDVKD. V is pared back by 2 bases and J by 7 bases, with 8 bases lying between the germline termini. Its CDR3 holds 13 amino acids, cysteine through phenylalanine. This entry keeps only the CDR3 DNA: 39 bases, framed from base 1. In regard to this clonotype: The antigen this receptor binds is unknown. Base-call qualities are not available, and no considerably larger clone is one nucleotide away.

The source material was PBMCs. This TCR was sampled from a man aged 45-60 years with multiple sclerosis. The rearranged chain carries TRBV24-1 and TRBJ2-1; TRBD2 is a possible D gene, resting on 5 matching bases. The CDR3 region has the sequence CATSDWTANEQFF. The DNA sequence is TGTGCCACCAGTGATTGGACTGCGAATGAGCAGTTCTTC.